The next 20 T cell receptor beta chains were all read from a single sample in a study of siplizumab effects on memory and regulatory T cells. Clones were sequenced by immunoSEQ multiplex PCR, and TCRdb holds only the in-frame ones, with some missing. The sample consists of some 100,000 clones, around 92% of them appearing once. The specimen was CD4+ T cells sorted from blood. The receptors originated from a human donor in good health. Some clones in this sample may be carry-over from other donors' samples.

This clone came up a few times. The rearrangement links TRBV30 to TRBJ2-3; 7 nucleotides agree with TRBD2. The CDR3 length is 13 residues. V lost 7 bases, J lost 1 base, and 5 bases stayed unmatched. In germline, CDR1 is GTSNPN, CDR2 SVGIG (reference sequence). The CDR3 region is CASSLAGTDTQYF. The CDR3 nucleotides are TGTGCCTCATCTCTAGCGGGCACAGATACGCAGTATTTT.

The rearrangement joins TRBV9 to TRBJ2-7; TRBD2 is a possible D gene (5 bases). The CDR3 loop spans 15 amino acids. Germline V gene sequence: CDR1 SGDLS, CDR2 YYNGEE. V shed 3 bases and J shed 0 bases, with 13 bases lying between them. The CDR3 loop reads CASSGYSASSYEQYF. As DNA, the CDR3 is TGTGCCAGCAGCGGTTATAGCGCGAGCTCCTACGAGCAGTACTTC.

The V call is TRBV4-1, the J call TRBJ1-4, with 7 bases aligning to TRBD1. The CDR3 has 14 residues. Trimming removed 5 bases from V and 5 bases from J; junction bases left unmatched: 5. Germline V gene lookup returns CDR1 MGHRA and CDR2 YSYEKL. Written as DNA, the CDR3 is TGCGCCAGCAGCTACAGGGGCGCCAATGAAAAACTGTTTTTT. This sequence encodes CASSYRGANEKLFF.

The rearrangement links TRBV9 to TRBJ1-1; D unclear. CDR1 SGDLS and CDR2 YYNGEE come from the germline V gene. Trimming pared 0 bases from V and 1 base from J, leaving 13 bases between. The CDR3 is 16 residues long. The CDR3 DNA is TGTGCCAGCAGCGTAGGAGTAGGGCAGTCGAACACTGAAGCTTTCTTT. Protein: CASSVGVGQSNTEAFF.

DNA for the CDR3: TGTGCCAGCAGCTTGGGGCCGGGACCCAGATACGAGCAGTACTTC. This translates into CASSLGPGPRYEQYF. The genes are TRBV11-3 and TRBJ2-7; D may correspond to TRBD1 or TRBD2 (5 bases each). Trimming removed 3 bases from V and 4 bases from J, with 16 bases in between. The CDR3 spans 15 residues. Germline V gives CDR1 SGHNT, CDR2 YENEEA.

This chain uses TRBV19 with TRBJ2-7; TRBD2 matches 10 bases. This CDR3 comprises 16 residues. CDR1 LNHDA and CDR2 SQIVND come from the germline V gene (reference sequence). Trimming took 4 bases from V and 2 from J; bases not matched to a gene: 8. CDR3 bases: TGTGCCAGTAGTAGACAAACTAGCGGGGCGACCTACGAGCAGTACTTC. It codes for CASSRQTSGATYEQYF.

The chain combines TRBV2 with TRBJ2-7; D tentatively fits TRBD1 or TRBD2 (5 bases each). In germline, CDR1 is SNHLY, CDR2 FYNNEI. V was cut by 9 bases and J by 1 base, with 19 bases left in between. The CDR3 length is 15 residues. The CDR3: CASSLRDHRSYEQYF. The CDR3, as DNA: TGTGCCAGTTCCCTCCGGGACCACCGATCCTACGAGCAGTACTTC.

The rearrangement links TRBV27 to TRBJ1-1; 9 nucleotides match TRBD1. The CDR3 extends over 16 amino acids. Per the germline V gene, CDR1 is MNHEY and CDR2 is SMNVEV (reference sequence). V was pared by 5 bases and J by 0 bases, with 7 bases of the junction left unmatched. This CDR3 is CASSPGTGNMNTEAFF. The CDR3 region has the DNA TGTGCCAGCAGTCCCGGGACAGGGAATATGAACACTGAAGCTTTCTTT.

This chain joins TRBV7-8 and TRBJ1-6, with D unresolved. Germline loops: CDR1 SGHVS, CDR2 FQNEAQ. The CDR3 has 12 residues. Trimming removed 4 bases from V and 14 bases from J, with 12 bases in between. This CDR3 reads CASSSRRRALHF. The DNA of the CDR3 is TGTGCCAGCAGCTCCAGACGTCGGGCCCTCCACTTT. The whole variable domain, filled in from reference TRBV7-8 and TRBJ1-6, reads GAGVSQSPRYKVAKRGQDVALRCDPISGHVSLFWYQQALGQGPEFLTYFQNEAQLDKSGLPSDRFFAERPEGSVSTLKIQRTQQEDSAVYLCASSSRRRALHFGNGTRLTVT.

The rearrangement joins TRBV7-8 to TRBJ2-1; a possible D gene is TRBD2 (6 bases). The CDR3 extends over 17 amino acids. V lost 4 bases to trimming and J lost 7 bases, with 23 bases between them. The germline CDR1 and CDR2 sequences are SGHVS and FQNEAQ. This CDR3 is CASSWAYRARGQNEQFF. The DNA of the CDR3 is TGTGCCAGCAGCTGGGCCTACCGGGCGCGGGGTCAAAATGAGCAGTTCTTC.

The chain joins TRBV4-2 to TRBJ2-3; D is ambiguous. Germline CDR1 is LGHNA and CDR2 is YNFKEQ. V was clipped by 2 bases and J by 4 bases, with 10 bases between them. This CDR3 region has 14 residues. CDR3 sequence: CASSQTSSSDTQYF. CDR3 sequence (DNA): TGTGCCAGCAGCCAAACTTCCTCCTCAGATACGCAGTATTTT.

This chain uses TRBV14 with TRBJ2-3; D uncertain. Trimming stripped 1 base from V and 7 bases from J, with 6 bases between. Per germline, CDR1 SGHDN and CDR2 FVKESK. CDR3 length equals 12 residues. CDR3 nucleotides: TGTGCCAGCAGCCAAGCCTCTCATACGCAGTATTTT. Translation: CASSQASHTQYF.

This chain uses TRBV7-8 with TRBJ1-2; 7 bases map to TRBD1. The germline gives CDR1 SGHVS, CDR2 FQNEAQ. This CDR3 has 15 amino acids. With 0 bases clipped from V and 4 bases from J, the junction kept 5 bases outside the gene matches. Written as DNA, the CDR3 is TGTGCCAGCAGCTTAGCAGCAGGGGGGCCCTATGGCTACACCTTC. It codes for CASSLAAGGPYGYTF.

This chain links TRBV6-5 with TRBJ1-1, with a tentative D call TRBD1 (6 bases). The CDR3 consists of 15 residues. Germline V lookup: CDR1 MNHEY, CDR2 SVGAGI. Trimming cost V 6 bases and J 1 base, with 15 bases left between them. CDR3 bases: TGTGCCAGCAGCTTAAACAGGGACCAGAACACTGAAGCTTTCTTT. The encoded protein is CASSLNRDQNTEAFF.

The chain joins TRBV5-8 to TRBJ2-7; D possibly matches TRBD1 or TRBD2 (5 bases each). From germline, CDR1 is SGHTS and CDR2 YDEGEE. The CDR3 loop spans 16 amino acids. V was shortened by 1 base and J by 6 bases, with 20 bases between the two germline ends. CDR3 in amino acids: CASSLRYQGRALEQYF. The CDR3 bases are TGTGCCAGCAGCTTGCGTTATCAGGGACGGGCTCTCGAGCAGTACTTC.

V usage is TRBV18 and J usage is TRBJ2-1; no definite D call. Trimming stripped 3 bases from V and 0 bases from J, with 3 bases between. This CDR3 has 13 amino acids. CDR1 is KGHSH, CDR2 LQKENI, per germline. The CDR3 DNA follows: TGTGCCAGCTCACCCTACTCCTACAATGAGCAGTTCTTC. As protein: CASSPYSYNEQFF.

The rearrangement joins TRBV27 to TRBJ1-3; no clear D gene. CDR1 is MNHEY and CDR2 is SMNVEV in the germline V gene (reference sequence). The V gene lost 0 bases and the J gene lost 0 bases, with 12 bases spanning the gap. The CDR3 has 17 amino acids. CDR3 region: CASSLSNAEISGNTIYF. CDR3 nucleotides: TGTGCCAGCAGTTTATCGAACGCGGAAATCTCTGGAAACACCATATATTTT.

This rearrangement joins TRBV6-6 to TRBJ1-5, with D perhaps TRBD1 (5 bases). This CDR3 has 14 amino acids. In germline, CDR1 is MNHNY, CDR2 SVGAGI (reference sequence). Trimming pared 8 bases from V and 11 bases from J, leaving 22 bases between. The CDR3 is CASVSGESVGAQHF. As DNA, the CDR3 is TGTGCCAGCGTTTCCGGGGAATCGGTAGGGGCCCAGCATTTT.

The CDR3 bases are TGTGCCTGGAGATCGAGGTTGGCCGGTGAAGCTTTCTTT. This gives the protein CAWRSRLAGEAFF. The rearrangement joins TRBV30 to TRBJ1-1; no firm D call. Looked up from germline, CDR1 is GTSNPN and CDR2 is SVGIG (reference sequence). V gave up 3 bases and J gave up 7 bases, with 15 bases separating them. The CDR3 consists of 13 residues.

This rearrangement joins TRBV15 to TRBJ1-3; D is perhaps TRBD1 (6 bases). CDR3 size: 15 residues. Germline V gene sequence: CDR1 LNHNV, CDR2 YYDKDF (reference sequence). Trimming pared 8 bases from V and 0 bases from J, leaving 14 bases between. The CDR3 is CATGGLGSSGNTIYF. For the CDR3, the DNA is TGTGCCACCGGGGGGCTAGGAAGCTCTGGAAACACCATATATTTT.